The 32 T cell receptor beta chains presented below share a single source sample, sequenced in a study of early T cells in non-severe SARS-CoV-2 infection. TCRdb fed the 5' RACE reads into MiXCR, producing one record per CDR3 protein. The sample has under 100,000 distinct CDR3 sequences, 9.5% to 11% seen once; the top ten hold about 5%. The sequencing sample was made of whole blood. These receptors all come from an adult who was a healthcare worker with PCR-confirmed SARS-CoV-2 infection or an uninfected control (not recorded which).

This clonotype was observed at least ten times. DNA for the CDR3: TGCAGTGCTAAAGGCAGGGGGTTCACCGGGGAGCTGTTTTTT. Protein: CSAKGRGFTGELFF. The chain employs TRBV20-1 and TRBJ2-2, with 7 bases identical to TRBD1. Per germline, CDR1 DFQATT and CDR2 SNEGSKA (reference sequence). The ends lost 4 bases at V and 4 bases at J; junction bases unmatched: 6. The CDR3 is made up of 14 amino acids.

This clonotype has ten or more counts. CDR3 bases: TGTGCCAGCAGCCAAACTTTAGATTCACCCCTCCACTTT. The encoded protein is CASSQTLDSPLHF. V usage is TRBV3-1 and J usage is TRBJ1-6; D is undetermined. Per the germline V gene, CDR1 is LGHDT and CDR2 is YNNKEL (reference sequence). V gave up 2 bases and J gave up 8 bases, with 7 bases separating them. The CDR3 loop spans 13 amino acids.

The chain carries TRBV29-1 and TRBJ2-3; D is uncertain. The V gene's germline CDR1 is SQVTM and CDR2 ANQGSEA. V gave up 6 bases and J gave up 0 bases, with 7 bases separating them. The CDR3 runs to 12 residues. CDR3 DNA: TGCAGCGTGGGAAAGAGCACAGATACGCAGTATTTT. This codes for CSVGKSTDTQYF.

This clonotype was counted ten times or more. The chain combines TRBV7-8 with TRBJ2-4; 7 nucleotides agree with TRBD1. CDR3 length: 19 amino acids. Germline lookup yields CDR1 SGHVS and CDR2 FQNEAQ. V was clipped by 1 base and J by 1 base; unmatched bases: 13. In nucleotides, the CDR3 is TGTGCCAGCAGCTTAGGACTCCTAAGCTTGGGACAGGCCAAAAACATTCAGTACTTC. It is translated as CASSLGLLSLGQAKNIQYF.

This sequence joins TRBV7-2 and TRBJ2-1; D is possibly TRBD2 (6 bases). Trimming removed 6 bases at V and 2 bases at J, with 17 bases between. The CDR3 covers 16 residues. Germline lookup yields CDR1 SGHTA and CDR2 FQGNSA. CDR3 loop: CASRLTTSPTYNEQFF. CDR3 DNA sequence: TGTGCCAGCAGACTCACAACTAGCCCCACCTACAATGAGCAGTTCTTC.

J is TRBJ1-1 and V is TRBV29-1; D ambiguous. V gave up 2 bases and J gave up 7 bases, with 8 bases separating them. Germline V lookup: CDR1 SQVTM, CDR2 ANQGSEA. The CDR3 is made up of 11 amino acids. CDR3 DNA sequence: TGCAGCGTTGAATATGCAGTTGAAGCTTTCTTT. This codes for CSVEYAVEAFF.

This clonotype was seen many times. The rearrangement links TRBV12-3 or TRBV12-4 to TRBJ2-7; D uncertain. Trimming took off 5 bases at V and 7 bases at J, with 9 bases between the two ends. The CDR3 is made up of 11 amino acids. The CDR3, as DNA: TGTGCCAGCAGTGGGCTGGGGGAGCAGTACTTC. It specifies CASSGLGEQYF.

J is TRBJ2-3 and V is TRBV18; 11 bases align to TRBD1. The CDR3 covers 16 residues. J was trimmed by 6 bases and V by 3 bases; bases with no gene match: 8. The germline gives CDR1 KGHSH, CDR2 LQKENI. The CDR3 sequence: CASSPRTGGEQDTQYF. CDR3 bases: TGTGCCAGCTCACCGAGGACAGGGGGCGAACAGGATACGCAGTATTTT.

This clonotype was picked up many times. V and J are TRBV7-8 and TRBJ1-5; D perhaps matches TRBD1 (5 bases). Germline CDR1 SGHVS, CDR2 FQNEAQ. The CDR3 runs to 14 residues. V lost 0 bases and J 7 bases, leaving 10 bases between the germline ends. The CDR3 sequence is CASSLAGVGQPQHF. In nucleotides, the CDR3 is TGTGCCAGCAGCTTAGCGGGGGTGGGCCAGCCCCAGCATTTT.

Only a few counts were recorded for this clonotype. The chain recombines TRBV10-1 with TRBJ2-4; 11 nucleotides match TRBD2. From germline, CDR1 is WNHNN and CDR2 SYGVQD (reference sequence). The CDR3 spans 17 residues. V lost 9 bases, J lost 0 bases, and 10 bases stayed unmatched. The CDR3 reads CARLLAGETLAKNIQYF. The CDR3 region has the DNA TGCGCCAGGCTACTAGCGGGGGAAACGTTAGCCAAAAACATTCAGTACTTC.

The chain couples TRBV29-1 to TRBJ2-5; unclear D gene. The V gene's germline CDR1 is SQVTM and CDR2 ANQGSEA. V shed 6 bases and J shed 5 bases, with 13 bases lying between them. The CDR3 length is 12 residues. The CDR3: CSVRYPAETQYF. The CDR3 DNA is TGCAGCGTCCGATATCCAGCGGAGACCCAGTACTTC.

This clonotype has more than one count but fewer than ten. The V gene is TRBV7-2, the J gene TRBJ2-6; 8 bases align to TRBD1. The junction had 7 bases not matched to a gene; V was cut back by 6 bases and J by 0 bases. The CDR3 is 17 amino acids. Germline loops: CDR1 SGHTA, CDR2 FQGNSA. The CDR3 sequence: CASRPGTGGSGANVLTF. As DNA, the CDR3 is TGTGCCAGCAGGCCCGGGACAGGAGGCTCTGGGGCCAACGTCCTGACTTTC. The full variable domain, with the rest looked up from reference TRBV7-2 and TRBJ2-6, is GAGVSQSPSNKVTEKGKDVELRCDPISGHTALYWYRQSLGQGLEFLIYFQGNSAPDKSGLPSDRFSAERTGGSVSTLTIQRTQQEDSAVYLCASRPGTGGSGANVLTFGAGSRLTVL.

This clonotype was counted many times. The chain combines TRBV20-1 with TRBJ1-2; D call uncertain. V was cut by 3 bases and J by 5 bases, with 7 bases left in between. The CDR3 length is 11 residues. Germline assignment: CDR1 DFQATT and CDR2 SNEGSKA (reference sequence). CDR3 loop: CSARGEYGYTF. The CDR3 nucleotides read TGCAGTGCTAGGGGAGAATATGGCTACACCTTC.

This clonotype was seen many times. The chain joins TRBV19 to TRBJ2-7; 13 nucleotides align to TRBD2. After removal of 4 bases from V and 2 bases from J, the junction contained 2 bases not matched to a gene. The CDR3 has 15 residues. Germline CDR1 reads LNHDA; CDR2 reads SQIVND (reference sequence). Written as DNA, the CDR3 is TGTGCCAGTAGTACAGGGACTAGCGGGGCCTACGAGCAGTACTTC. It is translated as CASSTGTSGAYEQYF.

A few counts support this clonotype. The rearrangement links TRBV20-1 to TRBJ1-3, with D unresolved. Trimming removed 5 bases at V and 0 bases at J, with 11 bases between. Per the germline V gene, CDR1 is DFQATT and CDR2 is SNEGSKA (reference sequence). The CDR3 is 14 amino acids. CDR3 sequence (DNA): TGCAGTGCTCGCAGGCCCGGCTCTGGAAACACCATATATTTT. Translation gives CSARRPGSGNTIYF.

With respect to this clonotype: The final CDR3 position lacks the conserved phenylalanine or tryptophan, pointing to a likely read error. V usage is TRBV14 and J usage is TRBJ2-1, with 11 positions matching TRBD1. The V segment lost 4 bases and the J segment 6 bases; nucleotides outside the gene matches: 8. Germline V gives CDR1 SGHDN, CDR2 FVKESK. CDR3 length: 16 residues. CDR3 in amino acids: CASSRGQGARGNEQFY. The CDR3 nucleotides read TGTGCCAGCAGCCGCGGACAGGGGGCGAGGGGCAATGAGCAGTTCTAC.

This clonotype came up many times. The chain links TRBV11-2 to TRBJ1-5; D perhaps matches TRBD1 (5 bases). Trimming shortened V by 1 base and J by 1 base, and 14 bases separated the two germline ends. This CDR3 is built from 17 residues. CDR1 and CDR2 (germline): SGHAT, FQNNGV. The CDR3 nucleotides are TGTGCCAGCAGCTTAGCTCATGGGACGGAGAGCAATCAGCCCCAGCATTTT. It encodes CASSLAHGTESNQPQHF.

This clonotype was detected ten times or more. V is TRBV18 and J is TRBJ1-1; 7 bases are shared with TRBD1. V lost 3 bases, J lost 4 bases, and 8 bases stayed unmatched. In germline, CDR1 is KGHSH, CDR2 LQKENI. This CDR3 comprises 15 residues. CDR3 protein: CASSPGQALLTEAFF. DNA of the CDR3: TGTGCCAGCTCACCCGGACAGGCACTACTCACTGAAGCTTTCTTT.

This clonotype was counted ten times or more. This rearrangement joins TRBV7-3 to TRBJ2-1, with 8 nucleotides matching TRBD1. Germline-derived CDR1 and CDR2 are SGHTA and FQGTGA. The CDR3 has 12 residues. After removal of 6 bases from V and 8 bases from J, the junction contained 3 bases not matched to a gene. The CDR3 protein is CASSLTGDEQFF. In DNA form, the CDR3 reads TGTGCCAGCAGTTTGACAGGGGATGAGCAGTTCTTC. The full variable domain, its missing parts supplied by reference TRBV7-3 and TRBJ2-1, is GAGVSQTPSNKVTEKGKYVELRCDPISGHTALYWYRQSLGQGPEFLIYFQGTGAADDSGLPNDRFFAVRPEGSVSTLKIQRTERGDSAVYLCASSLTGDEQFFGPGTRLTVL.

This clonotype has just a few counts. CDR3 region: CASSWSGSSYNEQFF. The CDR3 DNA sequence: TGTGCCAGCAGCTGGTCAGGGAGCTCCTACAATGAGCAGTTCTTC. The rearrangement joins TRBV11-2 to TRBJ2-1; D may correspond to TRBD1 or TRBD2 (5 bases each). Germline V lookup: CDR1 SGHAT, CDR2 FQNNGV. V was trimmed by 4 bases and J by 0 bases, leaving 10 bases between them. CDR3 length equals 15 residues.

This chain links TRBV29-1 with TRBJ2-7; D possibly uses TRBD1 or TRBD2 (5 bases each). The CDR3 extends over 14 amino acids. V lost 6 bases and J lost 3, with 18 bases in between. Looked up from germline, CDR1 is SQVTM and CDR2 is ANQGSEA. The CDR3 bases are TGCAGCGTCGGGATCCCGGGACGGAACTACGAGCAGTACTTC. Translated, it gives CSVGIPGRNYEQYF.

The CDR3 spells CSVEGTSFYEQYF. The CDR3 region has the DNA TGCAGCGTTGAGGGGACTAGCTTTTACGAGCAGTACTTC. The chain uses TRBV29-1 and TRBJ2-7; TRBD2 matches 9 bases. This CDR3 comprises 13 residues. J was trimmed by 4 bases and V by 3 bases; bases with no gene match: 4. Germline V lookup: CDR1 SQVTM, CDR2 ANQGSEA.

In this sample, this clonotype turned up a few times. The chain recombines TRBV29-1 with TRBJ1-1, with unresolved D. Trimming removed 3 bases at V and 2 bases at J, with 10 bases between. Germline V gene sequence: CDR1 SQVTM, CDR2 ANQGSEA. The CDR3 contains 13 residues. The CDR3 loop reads CSVEWRFNTEAFF. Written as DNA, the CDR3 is TGCAGCGTTGAGTGGCGGTTTAACACTGAAGCTTTCTTT.

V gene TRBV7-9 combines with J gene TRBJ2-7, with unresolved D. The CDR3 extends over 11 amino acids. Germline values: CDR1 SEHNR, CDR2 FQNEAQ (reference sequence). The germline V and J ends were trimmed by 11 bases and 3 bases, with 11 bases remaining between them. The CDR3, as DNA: TGTGCCTTTGCGGATTTCTACGAGCAGTACTTC. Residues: CAFADFYEQYF.

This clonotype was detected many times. The CDR3 reads CASSSPPGLTRISYEQYF. The CDR3 DNA is TGTGCCAGCAGCTCACCCCCGGGACTAACGAGGATCTCCTACGAGCAGTACTTC. This chain links TRBV12-3 or TRBV12-4 with TRBJ2-7, with 7 bases that match TRBD2. The CDR3 consists of 18 residues. The J segment lost 0 bases and the V segment lost 6 bases, leaving 17 bases of the junction unmatched.

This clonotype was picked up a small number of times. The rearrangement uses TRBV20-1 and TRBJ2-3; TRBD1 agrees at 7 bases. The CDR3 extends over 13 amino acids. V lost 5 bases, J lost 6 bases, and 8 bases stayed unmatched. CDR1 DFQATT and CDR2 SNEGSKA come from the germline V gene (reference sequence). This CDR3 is CSAPGQAVDTQYF. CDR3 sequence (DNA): TGCAGTGCTCCCGGACAGGCCGTTGATACGCAGTATTTT.

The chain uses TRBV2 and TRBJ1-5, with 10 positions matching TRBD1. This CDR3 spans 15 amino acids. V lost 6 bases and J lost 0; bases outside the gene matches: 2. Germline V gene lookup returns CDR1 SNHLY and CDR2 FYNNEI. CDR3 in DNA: TGTGCCAGCAGCGGGACAGGGGCTAGCAATCAGCCCCAGCATTTT. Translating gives CASSGTGASNQPQHF. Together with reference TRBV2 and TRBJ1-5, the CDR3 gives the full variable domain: EPEVTQTPSHQVTQMGQEVILRCVPISNHLYFYWYRQILGQKVEFLVSFYNNEISEKSEIFDDQFSVERPDGSNFTLKIRSTKLEDSAMYFCASSGTGASNQPQHFGDGTRLSIL.

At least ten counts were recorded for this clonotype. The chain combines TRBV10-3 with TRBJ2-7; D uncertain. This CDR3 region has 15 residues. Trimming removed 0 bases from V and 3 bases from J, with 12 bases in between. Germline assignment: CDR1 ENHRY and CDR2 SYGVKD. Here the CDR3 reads CAISESAGRLYEQYF. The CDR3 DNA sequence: TGTGCCATCAGTGAGTCGGCAGGACGACTCTACGAGCAGTACTTC.

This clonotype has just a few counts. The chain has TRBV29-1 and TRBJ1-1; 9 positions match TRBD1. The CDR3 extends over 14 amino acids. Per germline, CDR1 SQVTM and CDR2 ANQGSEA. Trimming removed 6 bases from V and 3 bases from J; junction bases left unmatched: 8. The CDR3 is CSVRDREGHTEAFF. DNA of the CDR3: TGCAGCGTGAGGGACAGGGAGGGTCACACTGAAGCTTTCTTT. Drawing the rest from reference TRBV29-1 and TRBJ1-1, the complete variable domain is SAVISQKPSRDICQRGTSLTIQCQVDSQVTMMFWYRQQPGQSLTLIATANQGSEATYESGFVIDKFPISRPNLTFSTLTVSNMSPEDSSIYLCSVRDREGHTEAFFGQGTRLTVV.

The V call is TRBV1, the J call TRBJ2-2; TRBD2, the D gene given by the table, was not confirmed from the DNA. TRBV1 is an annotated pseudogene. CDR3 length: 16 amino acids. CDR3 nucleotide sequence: TGCACCAGCAGCCAAGATGGTAGCGAGGGCACCGGGGAGCTGTTTTTT. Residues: CTSSQDGSEGTGELFF.

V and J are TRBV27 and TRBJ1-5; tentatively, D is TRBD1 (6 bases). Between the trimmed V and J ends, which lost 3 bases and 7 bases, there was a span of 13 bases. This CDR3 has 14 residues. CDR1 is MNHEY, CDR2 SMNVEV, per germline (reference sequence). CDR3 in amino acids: CASSFTGAQQPQHF. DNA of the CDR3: TGTGCCAGCAGTTTCACGGGGGCCCAACAGCCCCAGCATTTT.

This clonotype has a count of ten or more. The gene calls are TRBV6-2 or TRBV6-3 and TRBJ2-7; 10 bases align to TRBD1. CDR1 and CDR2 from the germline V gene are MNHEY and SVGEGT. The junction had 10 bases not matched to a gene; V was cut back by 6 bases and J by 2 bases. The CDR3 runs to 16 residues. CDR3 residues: CASRHRRDRGPYEQYF. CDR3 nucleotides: TGTGCCAGCAGACACCGCCGAGACAGGGGGCCCTACGAGCAGTACTTC.